This entry features one T cell receptor (beta chain) sequence. Antigen specificity is unknown. Though nominally healthy at sampling, donors likely had unrecorded immune exposures. PCR involved 60 Vbeta and 13 Jbeta primers. Here immunoSEQ multiplex PCR was the method, and the copy in TCRdb shows in-frame clones only, minus some. Of 150,000 to 200,000 clones in the sample, about 70% were seen once. The data were taken from a study of cytomegalovirus exposure and HLA in healthy donors. From germline, CDR1 is SEHNR and CDR2 FQNEAQ (reference sequence). V shed 1 base and J shed 1 base, with 7 bases lying between them. This CDR3 region has 14 residues. Study-wide results and caveats: The likely origin of a cluster of highly shared sequence variants was a sequencing artifact. Previously analyzed data showed that most TCR beta V segments were productive at a frequency of about 87% or about 30%.

J is TRBJ1-1 and V is TRBV7-9, with D perhaps matching TRBD1 (5 bases). The receptor was isolated from a middle-aged woman in good health and CMV-seropositive. The sequenced material came from PBMCs. This CDR3 reads CASSLGGGNTEAFF. The CDR3 coding sequence is TGTGCCAGCAGCTTAGGCGGGGGGAACACTGAAGCTTTCTTT.